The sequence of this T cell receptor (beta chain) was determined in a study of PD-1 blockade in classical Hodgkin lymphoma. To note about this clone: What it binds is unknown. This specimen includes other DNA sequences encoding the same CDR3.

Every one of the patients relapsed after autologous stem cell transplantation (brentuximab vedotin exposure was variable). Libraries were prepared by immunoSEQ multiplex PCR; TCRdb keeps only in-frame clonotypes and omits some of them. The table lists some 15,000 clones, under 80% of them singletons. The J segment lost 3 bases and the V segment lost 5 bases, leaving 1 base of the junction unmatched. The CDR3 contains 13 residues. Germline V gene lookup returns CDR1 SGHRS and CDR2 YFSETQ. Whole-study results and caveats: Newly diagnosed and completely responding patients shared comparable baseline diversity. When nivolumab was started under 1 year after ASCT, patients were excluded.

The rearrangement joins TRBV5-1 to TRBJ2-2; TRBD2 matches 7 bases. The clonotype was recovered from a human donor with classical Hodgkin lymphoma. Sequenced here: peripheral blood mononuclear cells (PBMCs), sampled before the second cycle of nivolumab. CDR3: CASRSGDTGELFF. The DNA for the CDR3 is TGCGCCAGCAGAAGCGGGGACACCGGGGAGCTGTTTTTT.